The 27 T cell receptor beta chains below were found in one sample sequenced in a study of T cell responses to AZD1222 COVID-19 vaccine. The table came from immunoSEQ multiplex PCR; TCRdb's copy has only in-frame clones and leaves some out. The sample carries over 95,000 clones, roughly 90% recorded once. Sequencing used peripheral blood, obtained on day 0 of AZD1222 vaccination. These TCRs come from an adult in good health.

The chain carries TRBV9 and TRBJ2-1; TRBD2 matches 13 bases. V lost 0 bases, J lost 1 base, and 13 bases stayed unmatched. This CDR3 comprises 21 residues. Germline-derived CDR1 and CDR2 are SGDLS and YYNGEE. The CDR3 region has the DNA TGTGCCAGCAGCGTAGCACTAGCGGGAGGGTCAAAAGAAGGGTCCTACAATGAGCAGTTCTTC. It codes for CASSVALAGGSKEGSYNEQFF.

V and J are TRBV9 and TRBJ1-2; 8 bases match TRBD1. The CDR3 is made up of 14 amino acids. The junction had 10 bases not matched to a gene; V was cut back by 4 bases and J by 8 bases. Germline CDR1 and CDR2: SGDLS and YYNGEE. The CDR3 sequence: CASSPQGARGGYTF. In DNA, the CDR3 is TGTGCCAGCAGCCCCCAGGGGGCGCGAGGAGGCTACACCTTC.

The chain employs TRBV20-1 and TRBJ2-7; D might be TRBD2 (6 bases). Trimming removed 3 bases from V and 3 bases from J, with 6 bases in between. The CDR3 has 11 residues. The germline V gene encodes CDR1 DFQATT and CDR2 SNEGSKA (reference sequence). CDR3 residues: CSASSGYEQYF. CDR3 sequence (DNA): TGCAGTGCTAGTAGCGGCTACGAGCAGTACTTC.

In DNA form, the CDR3 reads TGTGCCAGCAGCTACAGCGGGAGTCTTGTGAATGAGCAGTTCTTC. It codes for CASSYSGSLVNEQFF. The chain is built from TRBV7-2 and TRBJ2-1; TRBD2 matches at 8 bases. The germline V gene encodes CDR1 SGHTA and CDR2 FQGNSA. Trimming cost V 4 bases and J 7 bases; bases outside gene matches: 9. This CDR3 has 15 residues.

The chain is built from TRBV5-1 and TRBJ2-3, with D perhaps TRBD1 (6 bases). The germline gives CDR1 SGHRS, CDR2 YFSETQ. CDR3 length: 14 amino acids. V lost 5 bases to trimming and J lost 0 bases, with 10 bases between them. The CDR3 sequence is CASSGQSSTDTQYF. As DNA, the CDR3 is TGCGCCAGCAGTGGACAGAGTAGCACAGATACGCAGTATTTT.

The CDR3 coding sequence is TGTGCCAGCAGCGTAGAGTTAGGGGGAGGCACTGAAGCTTTCTTT. Encoded protein: CASSVELGGGTEAFF. V usage is TRBV9 and J usage is TRBJ1-1; D might be TRBD1 (6 bases). The CDR3 length is 15 residues. Germline CDR1 is SGDLS and CDR2 is YYNGEE. The ends were cut back, 0 bases at V and 4 bases at J, with 13 bases in the middle.

The rearrangement links TRBV30 to TRBJ1-5; D unclear. This CDR3 region has 11 residues. In germline, CDR1 is GTSNPN, CDR2 SVGIG (reference sequence). Trimming cost V 5 bases and J 7 bases, with 9 bases left between them. CDR3 region: CAWQVGQPQHF. The CDR3 DNA reads TGTGCCTGGCAGGTAGGACAGCCCCAGCATTTT.

This clone appeared once. V gene TRBV7-3 combines with J gene TRBJ2-1, with TRBD2 matching 8 bases. CDR1 and CDR2 from the germline V gene are SGHTA and FQGTGA. The CDR3 spans 16 residues. The J segment lost 10 bases and the V segment lost 0 bases, leaving 11 bases of the junction unmatched. CDR3 in amino acids: CASSLTFGLALGEQFF. CDR3 sequence (DNA): TGTGCCAGCAGCTTAACTTTCGGACTAGCCCTAGGGGAGCAGTTCTTC.

The V and J genes are TRBV18 and TRBJ1-6; a possible D gene is TRBD1 (6 bases). The germline gives CDR1 KGHSH, CDR2 LQKENI. CDR3 length: 14 amino acids. V shed 2 bases and J shed 15 bases, with 17 bases lying between them. CDR3 nucleotide sequence: TGTGCCAGCTCACCATCGGCAGGAGGGGGGAACCTCCACTTT. Encoded protein: CASSPSAGGGNLHF.

V usage is TRBV4-1 and J usage is TRBJ1-1; D call uncertain. The CDR3 extends over 21 amino acids. Trimming removed 0 bases from V and 1 base from J, with 27 bases in between. Germline V gene sequence: CDR1 MGHRA, CDR2 YSYEKL. DNA for the CDR3: TGCGCCAGCAGCCAAGATATTCGCCGGTGGTCGAGGGATCCGAGGAACACTGAAGCTTTCTTT. It specifies CASSQDIRRWSRDPRNTEAFF.

The chain couples TRBV27 to TRBJ2-5, with D uncertain. This CDR3 region has 12 residues. V shed 6 bases and J shed 4 bases, with 9 bases lying between them. Germline CDR1 MNHEY, CDR2 SMNVEV (reference sequence). The CDR3 coding sequence is TGTGCCAGCAGATCGAATCGAGAGACCCAGTACTTC. Translating gives CASRSNRETQYF.

This sequence joins TRBV7-2 and TRBJ2-1; TRBD2 aligns across 8 bases. Germline V lookup: CDR1 SGHTA, CDR2 FQGNSA. The V segment lost 2 bases and the J segment 6 bases; nucleotides outside the gene matches: 3. The CDR3 runs to 14 residues. CDR3 amino acids: CASSLISGSNEQFF. DNA for the CDR3: TGTGCCAGCAGCTTAATAAGCGGGAGCAATGAGCAGTTCTTC.

V and J are TRBV7-3 and TRBJ1-6, with D uncertain. Trimming removed 2 bases at V and 4 bases at J, with 6 bases between. The CDR3 is 14 residues long. CDR1 SGHTA and CDR2 FQGTGA come from the germline V gene. CDR3 nucleotides: TGTGCCAGCAGCTTAGATGCTTATAATTCACCCCTCCACTTT. This sequence encodes CASSLDAYNSPLHF.

This clone was observed a handful of times. J is TRBJ2-7 and V is TRBV27; a possible D gene is TRBD1 (6 bases). Germline V lookup: CDR1 MNHEY, CDR2 SMNVEV (reference sequence). CDR3 length: 15 residues. V was trimmed by 3 bases and J by 2 bases, leaving 14 bases between them. The CDR3 protein is CASSFLHRAPYEQYF. The CDR3 coding sequence is TGTGCCAGCAGTTTTCTGCACAGGGCTCCCTACGAGCAGTACTTC.

The chain joins TRBV19 to TRBJ1-5, with 11 bases identical to TRBD1. With 5 bases clipped from V and 4 bases from J, the junction kept 7 bases outside the gene matches. The CDR3 consists of 16 residues. Germline V gives CDR1 LNHDA, CDR2 SQIVND (reference sequence). DNA of the CDR3: TGTGCCAGTAGTGCACGGACAGGGGGCGAAAATCAGCCCCAGCATTTT. It codes for CASSARTGGENQPQHF.

The chain is built from TRBV29-1 and TRBJ2-4; a possible D gene is TRBD1 (5 bases). Trimming cost V 4 bases and J 6 bases, with 10 bases left between them. The CDR3 extends over 12 amino acids. The germline V gene has CDR1 SQVTM and CDR2 ANQGSEA. CDR3 amino acids: CSVVTVGNIQYF. CDR3 DNA: TGCAGCGTTGTGACAGTTGGAAACATTCAGTACTTC.

The rearrangement links TRBV20-1 to TRBJ2-3; no firm D call. Per germline, CDR1 DFQATT and CDR2 SNEGSKA (reference sequence). V was clipped by 1 base and J by 7 bases, with 6 bases between them. The CDR3 is 11 amino acids. CDR3 sequence (DNA): TGCAGTGCTAGAGTAAGAAATACGCAGTATTTT. Translated, it gives CSARVRNTQYF.

The V gene is TRBV5-6, the J gene TRBJ1-1; D remains ambiguous. The CDR3 contains 13 residues. In germline, CDR1 is SGHDT, CDR2 YYEEEE. Trimming stripped 5 bases from V and 0 bases from J, with 8 bases between. CDR3 DNA sequence: TGTGCCAGCAGGTTAGGGATGAACACTGAAGCTTTCTTT. Translated, it gives CASRLGMNTEAFF.

V and J are TRBV7-9 and TRBJ1-2; 9 bases agree with TRBD1. The CDR3 has 15 residues. V dropped 4 bases and J dropped 4; count of bases not matched to a gene: 7. Looked up from germline, CDR1 is SEHNR and CDR2 is FQNEAQ (reference sequence). In DNA form, the CDR3 reads TGTGCCAGCAGCTGGGGGGACAGGGCCGTCTATGGCTACACCTTC. It codes for CASSWGDRAVYGYTF.

This clone showed up just once. This chain uses TRBV10-3 with TRBJ2-3, with D perhaps given as TRBD1 or TRBD2 (5 bases each). The CDR3 extends over 20 amino acids. Germline CDR1 reads ENHRY; CDR2 reads SYGVKD. V dropped 0 bases and J dropped 2 bases, with 24 bases sitting between them. The CDR3 DNA reads as TGTGCCATCAGTGAGTCACGAGCGGACATCGTGGGTGGGAACACAGATACGCAGTATTTT. This codes for CAISESRADIVGGNTDTQYF.

This clone was counted between two and nine times. The chain carries TRBV7-9 and TRBJ1-5; D is unclear. V lost 5 bases to trimming and J lost 6 bases, with 11 bases between them. Germline CDR1 SEHNR, CDR2 FQNEAQ (reference sequence). The CDR3 extends over 13 amino acids. DNA of the CDR3: TGTGCCAGCAGCCCCACTGGTAGTCAGCCCCAGCATTTT. Translating it yields CASSPTGSQPQHF. The variable domain in full, with the rest retrieved from reference TRBV7-9 and TRBJ1-5, is DTGVSQNPRHKITKRGQNVTFRCDPISEHNRLYWYRQTLGQGPEFLTYFQNEAQLEKSRLLSDRFSAERPKGSFSTLEIQRTEQGDSAMYLCASSPTGSQPQHFGDGTRLSIL.

The chain combines TRBV28 with TRBJ1-5, with no clear D. Trimming cost V 6 bases and J 5 bases, with 14 bases left between them. Germline CDR1 MDHEN, CDR2 SYDVKM. The CDR3 extends over 14 amino acids. CDR3 nucleotides: TGTGCCAGCAGCCAACCGGGATCCTATCAGCCCCAGCATTTT. Protein: CASSQPGSYQPQHF.

The J gene is TRBJ2-5, the V gene TRBV28; 8 bases are shared with TRBD1. The junction had 6 bases not matched to a gene; V was cut back by 1 base and J by 5 bases. The germline V gene has CDR1 MDHEN and CDR2 SYDVKM. This CDR3 has 15 residues. The CDR3 sequence is CASSLSPGGSETQYF. The CDR3 DNA sequence: TGTGCCAGCAGTTTATCTCCAGGGGGCTCGGAGACCCAGTACTTC.

The V gene is TRBV18, the J gene TRBJ1-1; D gene uncertain. The CDR3 consists of 13 residues. V was clipped by 3 bases and J by 2 bases, with 7 bases between them. The germline V gene encodes CDR1 KGHSH and CDR2 LQKENI. In DNA form, the CDR3 reads TGTGCCAGCTCACCGGCTCAAAACACTGAAGCTTTCTTT. The encoded protein is CASSPAQNTEAFF.

The V call is TRBV7-9, the J call TRBJ2-1; D ambiguous. Germline CDR1 reads SEHNR; CDR2 reads FQNEAQ (reference sequence). Trimming removed 0 bases at V and 7 bases at J, with 13 bases between. The CDR3 contains 15 residues. CDR3 nucleotides: TGTGCCAGCAGCTTAGCTTGGGGTATTACGAATGAGCAGTTCTTC. This encodes CASSLAWGITNEQFF.

The chain is built from TRBV5-5 and TRBJ1-1; TRBD1 might be the D (6 bases). This CDR3 is 13 amino acids long. With 6 bases removed from V and 9 bases from J, the gap between germline ends came to 18 bases. CDR1 SGHKS and CDR2 YYEKEE come from the germline V gene (reference sequence). This CDR3 is CASTYGPQGQAFF. The CDR3 DNA is TGTGCCAGCACCTATGGCCCACAGGGCCAAGCTTTCTTT.

V is TRBV5-1 and J is TRBJ2-1, with 9 bases fitting TRBD1. Trimming removed 3 bases from V and 8 bases from J; junction bases left unmatched: 9. The CDR3 runs 15 residues. Germline V gene data show CDR1 as SGHRS and CDR2 as YFSETQ. For the CDR3, the DNA is TGCGCCAGCAGCTCCCCCGGGACAGGGCGGTATGAGCAGTTCTTC. As protein: CASSSPGTGRYEQFF.